The present TCR beta chain was sequenced within a study of blood T cell repertoires in COVID-19. Background on the study: Samples of COVID-19 (acute and convalescent) were obtained from the United States, Italy and Spain. The analysed material was cDNA or gDNA that came from T cells, B-cell-depleted T cells, or PBMCs.

Trimming left V 5 bases short and J 5 bases short, with 11 bases between. CDR3 length: 13 residues. Germline V gene sequence: CDR1 MRHNA, CDR2 SNTAGT. This clone was detected many times. In the original processing: Nucleated cell number was recorded as an estimate derived from reference gene primer amplification. TCRdb's table, derived via immunoSEQ multiplex PCR, lists solely in-frame clones and lacks some. D and trimming come from the DNA, and the V and J calls and clone size come from that table. The table includes around 250,000 clones, around 83% detected once. Sequencing used peripheral blood. The J gene is TRBJ2-3, the V gene TRBV6-4, with D possibly TRBD2 on 5 matching bases. The origin of this receptor is a woman aged 18-30 years with acute or convalescent COVID-19. In DNA form, the CDR3 reads TGTGCCAGCAGTCCGAGGGCGTTAGATACGCAGTATTTT. Protein sequence: CASSPRALDTQYF.